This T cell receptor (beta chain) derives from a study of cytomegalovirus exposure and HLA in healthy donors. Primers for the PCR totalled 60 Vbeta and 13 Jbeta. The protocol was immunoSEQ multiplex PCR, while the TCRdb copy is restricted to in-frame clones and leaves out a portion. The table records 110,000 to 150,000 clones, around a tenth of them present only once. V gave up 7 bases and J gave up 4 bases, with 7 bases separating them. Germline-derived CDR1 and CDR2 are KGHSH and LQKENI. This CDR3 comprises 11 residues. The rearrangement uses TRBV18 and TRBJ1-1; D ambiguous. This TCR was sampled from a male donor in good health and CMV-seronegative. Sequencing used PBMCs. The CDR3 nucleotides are TGTGCCAGCTTTTCGAGCACTGAAGCTTTCTTT. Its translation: CASFSSTEAFF.